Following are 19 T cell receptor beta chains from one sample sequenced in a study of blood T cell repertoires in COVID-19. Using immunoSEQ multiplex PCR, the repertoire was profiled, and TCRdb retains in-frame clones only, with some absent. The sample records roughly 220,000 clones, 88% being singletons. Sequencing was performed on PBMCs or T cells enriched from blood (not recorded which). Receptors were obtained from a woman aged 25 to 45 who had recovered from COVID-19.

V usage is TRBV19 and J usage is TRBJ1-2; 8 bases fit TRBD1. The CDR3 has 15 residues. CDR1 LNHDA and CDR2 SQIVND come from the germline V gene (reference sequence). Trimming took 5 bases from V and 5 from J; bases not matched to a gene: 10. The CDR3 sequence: CASSLGQGPGYGYTF. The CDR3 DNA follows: TGTGCCAGTAGTCTCGGACAGGGCCCTGGATATGGCTACACCTTC.

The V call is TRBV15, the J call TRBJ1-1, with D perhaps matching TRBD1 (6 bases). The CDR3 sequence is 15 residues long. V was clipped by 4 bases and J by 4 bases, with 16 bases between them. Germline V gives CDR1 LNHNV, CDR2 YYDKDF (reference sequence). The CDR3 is CATSINRDVGTEAFF. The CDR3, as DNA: TGTGCCACCAGCATAAACAGGGATGTAGGCACTGAAGCTTTCTTT.

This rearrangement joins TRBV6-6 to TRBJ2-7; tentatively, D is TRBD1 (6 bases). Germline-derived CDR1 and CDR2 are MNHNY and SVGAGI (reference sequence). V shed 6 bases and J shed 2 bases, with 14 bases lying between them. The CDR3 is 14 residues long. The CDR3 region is CASRSRDNAYEQYF. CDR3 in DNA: TGTGCCAGCAGATCCCGGGACAATGCCTACGAGCAGTACTTC.

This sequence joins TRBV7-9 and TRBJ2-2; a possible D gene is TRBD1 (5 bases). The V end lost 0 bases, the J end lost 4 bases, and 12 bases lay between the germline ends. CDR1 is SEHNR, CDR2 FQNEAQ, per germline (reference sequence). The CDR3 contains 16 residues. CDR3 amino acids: CASSLAGVGSTGELFF. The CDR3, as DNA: TGTGCCAGCAGCTTAGCAGGGGTAGGCAGCACCGGGGAGCTGTTTTTT.

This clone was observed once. CDR3 residues: CAISEGQGLVGYGYTF. CDR3 nucleotides: TGTGCCATCAGTGAGGGGCAGGGTTTGGTAGGCTATGGCTACACCTTC. The rearrangement links TRBV10-3 to TRBJ1-2, with a possible D match to TRBD1 (5 bases). The germline V gene has CDR1 ENHRY and CDR2 SYGVKD. The CDR3 has 16 amino acids. Trimming took off 2 bases at V and 4 bases at J, with 17 bases between the two ends.

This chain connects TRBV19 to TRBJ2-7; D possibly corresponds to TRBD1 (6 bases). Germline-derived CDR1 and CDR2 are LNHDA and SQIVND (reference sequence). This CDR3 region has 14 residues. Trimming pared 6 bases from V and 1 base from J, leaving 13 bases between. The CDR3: CASSHRDKSYEQYF. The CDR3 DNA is TGTGCCAGTAGCCATCGGGACAAATCCTACGAGCAGTACTTC.

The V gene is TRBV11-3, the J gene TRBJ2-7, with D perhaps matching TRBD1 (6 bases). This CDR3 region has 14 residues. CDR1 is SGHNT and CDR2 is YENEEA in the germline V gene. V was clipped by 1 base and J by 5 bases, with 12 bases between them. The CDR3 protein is CASSLGRQDNEQYF. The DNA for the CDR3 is TGTGCCAGCAGCTTAGGGCGACAGGATAACGAGCAGTACTTC.

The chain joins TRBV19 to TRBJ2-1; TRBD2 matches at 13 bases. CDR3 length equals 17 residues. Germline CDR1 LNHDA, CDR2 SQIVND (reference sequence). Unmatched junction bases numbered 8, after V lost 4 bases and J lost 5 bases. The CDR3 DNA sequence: TGTGCCAGTAGTACACCTGAGACTAGCGGGGGGAACAATGAGCAGTTCTTC. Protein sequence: CASSTPETSGGNNEQFF. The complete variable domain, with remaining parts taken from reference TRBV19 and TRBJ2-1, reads DGGITQSPKYLFRKEGQNVTLSCEQNLNHDAMYWYRQDPGQGLRLIYYSQIVNDFQKGDIAEGYSVSREKKESFPLTVTSAQKNPTAFYLCASSTPETSGGNNEQFFGPGTRLTVL.

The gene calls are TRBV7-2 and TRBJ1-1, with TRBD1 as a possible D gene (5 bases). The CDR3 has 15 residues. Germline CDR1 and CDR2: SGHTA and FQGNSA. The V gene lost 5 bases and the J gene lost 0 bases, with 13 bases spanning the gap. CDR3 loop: CASSPTVQVNTEAFF. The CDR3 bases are TGTGCCAGCAGCCCTACCGTACAGGTGAACACTGAAGCTTTCTTT.

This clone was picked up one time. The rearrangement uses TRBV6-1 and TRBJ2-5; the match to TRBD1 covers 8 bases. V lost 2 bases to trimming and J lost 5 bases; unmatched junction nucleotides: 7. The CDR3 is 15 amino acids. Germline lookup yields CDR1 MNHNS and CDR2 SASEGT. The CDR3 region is CASSESYRGIETQYF. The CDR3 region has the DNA TGTGCCAGCAGTGAAAGCTACAGGGGGATTGAGACCCAGTACTTC.

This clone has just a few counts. CDR3 region: CASSQDTGKNIQYF. Written as DNA, the CDR3 is TGTGCCAGCAGCCAAGATACCGGCAAAAACATTCAGTACTTC. The genes are TRBV3-1 (or the pseudogene TRBV3-2) and TRBJ2-4, with D hard to call. The germline CDR1 and CDR2 sequences are LGHDT and YNNKEL (reference sequence). Trimming stripped 0 bases from V and 3 bases from J, with 6 bases between. CDR3 length: 14 amino acids.

The CDR3 DNA sequence: TGTGCCAGCAGCTCCAGGACTAGCGGGGGGCGAGACAATGAGCAGTTCTTC. This encodes CASSSRTSGGRDNEQFF. The chain has TRBV9 and TRBJ2-1; 14 bases line up with TRBD2. V shed 4 bases and J 5 bases; nucleotides not matched to a gene: 8. Germline CDR1 and CDR2: SGDLS and YYNGEE. The CDR3 has 17 residues.

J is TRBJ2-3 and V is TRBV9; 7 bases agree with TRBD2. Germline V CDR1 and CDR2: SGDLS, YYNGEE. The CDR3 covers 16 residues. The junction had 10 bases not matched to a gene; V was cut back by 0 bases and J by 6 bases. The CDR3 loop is CASSVGVSGPWDTQYF. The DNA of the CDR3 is TGTGCCAGCAGCGTAGGGGTTAGCGGGCCCTGGGATACGCAGTATTTT.

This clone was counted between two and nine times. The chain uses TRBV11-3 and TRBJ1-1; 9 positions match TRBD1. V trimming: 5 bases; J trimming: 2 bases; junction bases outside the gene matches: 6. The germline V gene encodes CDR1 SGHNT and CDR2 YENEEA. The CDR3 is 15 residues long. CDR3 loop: CASSISGQGNTEAFF. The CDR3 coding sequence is TGTGCCAGCAGCATATCGGGACAGGGAAACACTGAAGCTTTCTTT. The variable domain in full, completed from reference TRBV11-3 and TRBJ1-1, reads EAGVVQSPRYKIIEKKQPVAFWCNPISGHNTLYWYLQNLGQGPELLIRYENEEAVDDSQLPKDRFSAERLKGVDSTLKIQPAELGDSAVYLCASSISGQGNTEAFFGQGTRLTVV.

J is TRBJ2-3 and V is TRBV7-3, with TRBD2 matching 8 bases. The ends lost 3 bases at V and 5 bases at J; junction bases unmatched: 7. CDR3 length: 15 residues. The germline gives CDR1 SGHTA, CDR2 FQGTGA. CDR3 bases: TGTGCCAGCAGCTTCGGGGGGGCCGATGGAGATACGCAGTATTTT. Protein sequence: CASSFGGADGDTQYF. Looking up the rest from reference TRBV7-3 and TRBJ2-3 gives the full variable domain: GAGVSQTPSNKVTEKGKYVELRCDPISGHTALYWYRQSLGQGPEFLIYFQGTGAADDSGLPNDRFFAVRPEGSVSTLKIQRTERGDSAVYLCASSFGGADGDTQYFGPGTRLTVL.

CDR3 coding DNA: TGTGCCAGCAGCCACATGGGGAGTGAAGCTTTCTTT. Translating it yields CASSHMGSEAFF. The rearrangement joins TRBV7-9 to TRBJ1-1; no clear D. Trimming removed 5 bases from V and 7 bases from J, with 11 bases in between. The CDR3 is made up of 12 amino acids. The germline V gene has CDR1 SEHNR and CDR2 FQNEAQ (reference sequence). Using reference TRBV7-9 and TRBJ1-1 for the parts outside the CDR3, the full variable domain is DTGVSQNPRHKITKRGQNVTFRCDPISEHNRLYWYRQTLGQGPEFLTYFQNEAQLEKSRLLSDRFSAERPKGSFSTLEIQRTEQGDSAMYLCASSHMGSEAFFGQGTRLTVV.

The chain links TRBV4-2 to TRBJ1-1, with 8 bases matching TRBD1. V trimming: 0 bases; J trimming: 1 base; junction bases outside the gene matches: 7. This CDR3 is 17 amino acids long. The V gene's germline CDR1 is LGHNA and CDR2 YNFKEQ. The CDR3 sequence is CASSQDIGQGRNTEAFF. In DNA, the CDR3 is TGTGCCAGCAGCCAAGACATAGGACAGGGCCGGAACACTGAAGCTTTCTTT.

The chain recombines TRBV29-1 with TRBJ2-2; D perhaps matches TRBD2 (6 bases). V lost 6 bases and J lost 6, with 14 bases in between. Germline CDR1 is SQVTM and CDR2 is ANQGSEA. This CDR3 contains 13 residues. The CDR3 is CSVAGLAAGELFF. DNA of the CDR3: TGCAGCGTCGCGGGGCTAGCCGCCGGGGAGCTGTTTTTT.

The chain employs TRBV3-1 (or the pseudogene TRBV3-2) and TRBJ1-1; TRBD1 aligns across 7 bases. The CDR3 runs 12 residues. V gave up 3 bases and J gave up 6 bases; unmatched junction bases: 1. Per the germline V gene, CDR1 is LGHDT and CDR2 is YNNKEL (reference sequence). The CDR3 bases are TGTGCCAGCAGCCATAGGGGGCCTGAAGCTTTCTTT. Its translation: CASSHRGPEAFF.